A few counts support the clone carrying this T cell receptor (beta chain). The data originate from a study of identical twins. CDR1 is KGHDR, CDR2 SFDVKD, per germline. The V gene end was trimmed by 1 base and the J gene end by 8 bases; junction bases not matched to a gene: 9. The CDR3 is made up of 15 amino acids. TCRdb passed the 5' RACE reads through MiXCR, listing each CDR3 protein once. The sample has fewer than 800,000 distinct CDR3 sequences, 7.1% seen once. The data were also submitted as part of a second study, on yellow fever vaccine responses in identical twins. This second study says: Each twin's T cell response to the vaccine was reported to look partly convergent and partly personalized.

The TCR was taken from a woman aged 18-35 years in good health. The J gene is TRBJ1-2, the V gene TRBV24-1; TRBD1 agrees at 7 bases. The sequencing sample was made of PBMCs. The CDR3 DNA reads as TGTGCCACCAGTGATTTTACCGGGACAGTTGGAGGCTACACCTTC. This sequence encodes CATSDFTGTVGGYTF.